This TCR beta chain stems from a study of blood T cell repertoires in COVID-19. Study details: The study drew acute and convalescent COVID-19 samples from the United States, Italy and Spain. From T cells, B-cell-depleted T cells, or PBMCs came the material, which was cDNA or gDNA.

The CDR3 extends over 16 amino acids. Germline-derived CDR1 and CDR2 are SGDLS and YYNGEE. V lost 0 bases to trimming and J lost 2 bases, with 12 bases between them. Methods used by the authors: Amplification with reference gene primers provided the estimates of nucleated cell counts. Sequencing used immunoSEQ multiplex PCR; TCRdb keeps in-frame clones, though not all of them. The V and J calls and clone size were taken over from that table, and D and trimming were inferred from the DNA. This table has about 29,000 clones, around 85% appearing once. The sample was peripheral blood. The chain links TRBV9 to TRBJ1-5; D perhaps matches TRBD1 (5 bases). This TCR was sampled from a human donor with active COVID-19. The donor label of this sample is uncertain. CDR3 coding DNA: TGTGCCAGCAGCGTAGGGTCGTCCAGGGGCAATCAGCCCCAGCATTTT. Its translation is CASSVGSSRGNQPQHF.